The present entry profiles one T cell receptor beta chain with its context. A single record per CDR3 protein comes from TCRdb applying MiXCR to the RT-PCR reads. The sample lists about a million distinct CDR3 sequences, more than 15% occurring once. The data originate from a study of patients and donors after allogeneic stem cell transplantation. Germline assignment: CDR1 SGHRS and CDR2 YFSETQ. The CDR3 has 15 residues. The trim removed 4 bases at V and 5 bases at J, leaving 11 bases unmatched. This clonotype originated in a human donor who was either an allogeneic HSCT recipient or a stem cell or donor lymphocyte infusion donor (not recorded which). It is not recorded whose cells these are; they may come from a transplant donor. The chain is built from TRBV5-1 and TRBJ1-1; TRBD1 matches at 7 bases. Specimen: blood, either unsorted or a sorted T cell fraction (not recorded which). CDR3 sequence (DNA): TGCGCCAGCAGCCCCAGACATGACAGGGAGACTGAAGCTTTCTTT. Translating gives CASSPRHDRETEAFF.